This passage covers 24 T cell receptor beta chains from one sample sequenced in a study of a mutant IDH1 vaccine in newly diagnosed glioma. These TCRs' antigens remain unknown. TCRdb keeps only in-frame clones here, not all; method: immunoSEQ multiplex PCR. The repertoire holds tens of thousands of clones, approximately 80% seen once, with approximately 4.7% in the top ten. Time point given: week 35, safety follow-up. The vaccine gave 300 ug of a 20-mer mutant IDH1 peptide subcutaneously per dose. The starting material was PBMCs, obtained from a glioma patient whose treatment included an IDH1 peptide vaccine. These receptors were collected from a woman aged 40 to 55 with glioma. Some clones in this sample may be carry-over from other donors' samples.

The chain employs TRBV5-1 and TRBJ2-1; TRBD2 agrees at 7 bases. J was trimmed by 9 bases and V by 4 bases; bases with no gene match: 10. Germline CDR1 is SGHRS and CDR2 is YFSETQ. The length of the CDR3 is 14 residues. CDR3 loop: CASSPGGGAPEQFF. CDR3 bases: TGCGCCAGCAGCCCCGGGGGAGGGGCCCCTGAGCAGTTCTTC.

This clone has just one count. CDR3 DNA: TGCGCCAGCAGCCCGGGGGCAGGTCGCAATAACTATGGCTACACCTTC. It codes for CASSPGAGRNNYGYTF. This rearrangement joins TRBV5-1 to TRBJ1-2; TRBD1 is a possible D gene (6 bases). V was clipped by 4 bases and J by 1 base, with 17 bases between them. Germline CDR1 reads SGHRS; CDR2 reads YFSETQ. The CDR3 runs 16 residues.

The chain uses TRBV19 and TRBJ2-1; no reliable D call. CDR1 is LNHDA, CDR2 SQIVND, per germline (reference sequence). The CDR3 is 14 residues long. Trimming removed 5 bases at V and 5 bases at J, with 13 bases between. The CDR3 here is CASSSRQVNNEQFF. DNA of the CDR3: TGTGCCAGTAGTTCGCGGCAGGTCAACAATGAGCAGTTCTTC.

The gene calls are TRBV2 and TRBJ1-6; D perhaps matches TRBD1 (5 bases). Trimming removed 6 bases from V and 7 bases from J, with 13 bases in between. Germline V lookup: CDR1 SNHLY, CDR2 FYNNEI. The CDR3 length is 14 residues. The CDR3 nucleotides read TGTGCCAGCAGCCGACAGCTTGGGAATTCACCCCTCCACTTT. Protein sequence: CASSRQLGNSPLHF.

This chain links TRBV6-6 with TRBJ1-5; no clear D gene. The ends were cut back, 6 bases at V and 12 bases at J, with 12 bases in the middle. Germline V gene data show CDR1 as MNHNY and CDR2 as SVGAGI (reference sequence). The CDR3 has 11 amino acids. The CDR3 bases are TGTGCCAGCAGGACGGGCGGGGACCAGCATTTT. Amino acids: CASRTGGDQHF.

This chain links TRBV6-6 with TRBJ2-1; D may match TRBD1 or TRBD2 (5 bases each). Germline V gives CDR1 MNHNY, CDR2 SVGAGI (reference sequence). This CDR3 contains 14 residues. V was shortened by 6 bases and J by 11 bases, with 20 bases between the two germline ends. The CDR3 spells CASRDNVAWDQQFF. For the CDR3, the DNA is TGTGCCAGCAGAGACAATGTGGCCTGGGACCAGCAGTTCTTC.

The J gene is TRBJ2-7, the V gene TRBV25-1; the D gene is possibly TRBD2 (5 bases). Per the germline V gene, CDR1 is MGHDK and CDR2 is SYGVNS. The V gene lost 1 base and the J gene lost 6 bases, with 16 bases spanning the gap. CDR3 length: 15 residues. The CDR3 spells CASSESRKPEGEQYF. The CDR3 region has the DNA TGTGCCAGCAGTGAATCTCGCAAGCCAGAGGGCGAGCAGTACTTC.

This clone is labeled medium-sized. The CDR3 DNA reads TGTGCCAGCAGTGATACAGGGAGAGGCACTGAAGCTTTCTTT. Its translation is CASSDTGRGTEAFF. This chain links TRBV6-1 with TRBJ1-1; D possibly corresponds to TRBD1 (6 bases). The V end was cut by 3 bases, the J end by 4 bases, with 12 bases between. Germline CDR1 is MNHNS and CDR2 is SASEGT. This CDR3 has 14 amino acids.

V gene TRBV10-3 combines with J gene TRBJ1-6, with D hard to call. The CDR3 loop spans 14 amino acids. The germline gives CDR1 ENHRY, CDR2 SYGVKD. V lost 5 bases and J 2 bases, leaving 7 bases between the germline ends. The DNA for the CDR3 is TGTGCCATCAGTCCGGGAACCTATAATTCACCCCTCCACTTT. It encodes CAISPGTYNSPLHF.

This clone appeared once. The rearrangement links TRBV15 to TRBJ1-2; TRBD1 aligns across 9 bases. V shed 0 bases, J shed 7 bases, and the junction held 6 bases outside the gene matches. The length of the CDR3 is 15 residues. Germline CDR1 and CDR2: LNHNV and YYDKDF (reference sequence). CDR3 protein: CATSRDEGQGFGYTF. In nucleotides, the CDR3 is TGTGCCACCAGCAGAGATGAGGGACAGGGTTTTGGCTACACCTTC. The full variable domain, its missing parts supplied by reference TRBV15 and TRBJ1-2, is DAMVIQNPRYQVTQFGKPVTLSCSQTLNHNVMYWYQQKSSQAPKLLFHYYDKDFNNEADTPDNFQSRRPNTSFCFLDIRSPGLGDTAMYLCATSRDEGQGFGYTFGSGTRLTVV.

This clone was seen once. The chain employs TRBV7-9 and TRBJ1-2; D perhaps matches TRBD1 (6 bases). The CDR3 is made up of 13 amino acids. Germline lookup yields CDR1 SEHNR and CDR2 FQNEAQ (reference sequence). Trimming shortened V by 5 bases and J by 8 bases, and 15 bases separated the two germline ends. The DNA of the CDR3 is TGTGCCAGCAGCCAGGGGACCGGTCCGGGCTACACCTTC. Residues: CASSQGTGPGYTF.

The chain combines TRBV5-1 with TRBJ1-2, with D tentatively TRBD1 (5 bases). Trimming stripped 4 bases from V and 7 bases from J, with 17 bases between. Germline V lookup: CDR1 SGHRS, CDR2 YFSETQ. The CDR3 is made up of 14 amino acids. This CDR3 is CASSAGTRLGGYTF. The DNA for the CDR3 is TGCGCCAGCAGCGCGGGGACGCGGCTCGGTGGCTACACCTTC.

The rearrangement joins TRBV19 to TRBJ2-7; D might be TRBD1 or TRBD2, each matching 5 bases. Germline V CDR1 and CDR2: LNHDA, SQIVND (reference sequence). The V gene lost 7 bases and the J gene lost 0 bases, with 13 bases spanning the gap. CDR3 length: 14 residues. DNA of the CDR3: TGTGCCAGTACCCAAATGGGGACCTCCTACGAGCAGTACTTC. Its protein product is CASTQMGTSYEQYF. The complete variable domain, with remaining parts taken from reference TRBV19 and TRBJ2-7, reads DGGITQSPKYLFRKEGQNVTLSCEQNLNHDAMYWYRQDPGQGLRLIYYSQIVNDFQKGDIAEGYSVSREKKESFPLTVTSAQKNPTAFYLCASTQMGTSYEQYFGPGTRLTVT.

The chain is built from TRBV21-1 and TRBJ2-2; the table names TRBD2, a call not compared with the DNA. TRBV21-1 is flagged as a pseudogene. This CDR3 spans 15 amino acids. The CDR3 nucleotides read TGTGCCAGCAGCCGTACTAGGTTTTGGGCCGGGGAGCTGTTTTTT. Translated, it gives CASSRTRFWAGELFF.

The chain combines TRBV29-1 with TRBJ2-1; 7 bases match TRBD2. CDR1 SQVTM and CDR2 ANQGSEA come from the germline V gene. After removal of 5 bases from V and 6 bases from J, the junction contained 10 bases not matched to a gene. The CDR3 spans 14 residues. The CDR3 bases are TGCAGCGTTCTCAAGGGGCGGGAGAGCAATGAGCAGTTCTTC. This sequence encodes CSVLKGRESNEQFF.

The V gene is TRBV19, the J gene TRBJ1-3, with a possible D match to TRBD1 (5 bases). Germline assignment: CDR1 LNHDA and CDR2 SQIVND (reference sequence). Deletions cut 7 bases from V and 4 bases from J, with 14 bases between. The CDR3 sequence is 14 residues long. This CDR3 reads CASIPDIEGNTIYF. Written as DNA, the CDR3 is TGTGCCAGTATTCCGGACATCGAAGGAAACACCATATATTTT.

This clone was found a few times. This rearrangement joins TRBV27 to TRBJ1-2; D unclear. This CDR3 contains 12 residues. Germline V CDR1 and CDR2: MNHEY, SMNVEV (reference sequence). Trimming shortened V by 8 bases and J by 4 bases, and 11 bases separated the two germline ends. CDR3 in amino acids: CASYSFTYGYTF. For the CDR3, the DNA is TGTGCCAGCTACAGCTTCACCTATGGCTACACCTTC.

The rearrangement links TRBV5-1 to TRBJ2-7, with D perhaps matching TRBD2 (6 bases). The germline V gene encodes CDR1 SGHRS and CDR2 YFSETQ. The CDR3 extends over 14 amino acids. V shed 4 bases and J shed 3 bases, with 14 bases lying between them. The CDR3 DNA sequence: TGCGCCAGCAGCGCCTTAGCGGAGGGCTACGAGCAGTACTTC. It yields the protein CASSALAEGYEQYF.

This chain joins TRBV4-3 and TRBJ2-6; D not resolved. The V gene's germline CDR1 is LGHNA and CDR2 YSLEER. The CDR3 runs to 15 residues. Trimming removed 3 bases from V and 2 bases from J, with 8 bases in between. The CDR3 nucleotides are TGCGCCAGCAGCCAGAACCCGACTGGGGCCAACGTCCTGACTTTC. Translated: CASSQNPTGANVLTF.

A single count supports this clone. This chain uses TRBV28 with TRBJ1-2; D is possibly TRBD1 (6 bases). Per the germline V gene, CDR1 is MDHEN and CDR2 is SYDVKM. V shed 4 bases and J shed 4 bases, with 19 bases lying between them. CDR3 length: 16 residues. This chain's CDR3 is CASSYQTTGMSYGYTF. CDR3 nucleotides: TGTGCCAGCAGTTATCAAACTACAGGGATGTCCTATGGCTACACCTTC.

The V and J genes are TRBV29-1 and TRBJ2-2; D remains ambiguous. V lost 0 bases and J lost 9, with 17 bases in between. Per germline, CDR1 SQVTM and CDR2 ANQGSEA. The CDR3 loop spans 15 amino acids. This CDR3 reads CSVEDVGTTGRELFF. DNA for the CDR3: TGCAGCGTTGAAGACGTCGGAACCACCGGTAGGGAGCTGTTTTTT.

This clone was seen a handful of times. The rearrangement links TRBV28 to TRBJ2-3; D not certain. Trimming took off 2 bases at V and 6 bases at J, with 12 bases between the two ends. The CDR3 consists of 14 residues. Germline lookup yields CDR1 MDHEN and CDR2 SYDVKM. CDR3 protein: CASSLKPDADTQYF. The CDR3 DNA sequence: TGTGCCAGCAGTTTAAAACCGGACGCGGATACGCAGTATTTT.

The chain links TRBV5-1 to TRBJ2-3; a possible D gene is TRBD1 (5 bases). The germline gives CDR1 SGHRS, CDR2 YFSETQ. This CDR3 comprises 16 residues. V shed 6 bases and J shed 1 base, with 18 bases lying between them. The CDR3 protein is CASTTREGTGTDTQYF. CDR3 coding DNA: TGCGCCAGCACTACCAGGGAAGGTACGGGCACAGATACGCAGTATTTT.

The gene calls are TRBV7-8 and TRBJ1-1; 7 nucleotides match TRBD1. The germline V gene encodes CDR1 SGHVS and CDR2 FQNEAQ. The CDR3 runs to 17 residues. The J segment lost 0 bases and the V segment lost 2 bases, leaving 9 bases of the junction unmatched. CDR3 sequence reads: CASSLLGQLNMNTEAFF. The CDR3 bases are TGTGCCAGCAGCTTATTGGGACAGCTTAACATGAACACTGAAGCTTTCTTT. Drawing the rest from reference TRBV7-8 and TRBJ1-1, the complete variable domain is GAGVSQSPRYKVAKRGQDVALRCDPISGHVSLFWYQQALGQGPEFLTYFQNEAQLDKSGLPSDRFFAERPEGSVSTLKIQRTQQEDSAVYLCASSLLGQLNMNTEAFFGQGTRLTVV.